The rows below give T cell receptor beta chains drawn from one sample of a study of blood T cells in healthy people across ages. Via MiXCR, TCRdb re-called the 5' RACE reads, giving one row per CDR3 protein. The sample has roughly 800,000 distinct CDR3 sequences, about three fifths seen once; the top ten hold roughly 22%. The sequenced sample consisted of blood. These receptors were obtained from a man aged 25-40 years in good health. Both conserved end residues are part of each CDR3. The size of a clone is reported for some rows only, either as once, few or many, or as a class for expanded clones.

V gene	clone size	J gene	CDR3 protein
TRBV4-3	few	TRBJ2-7	CASSQGLSSSYEQYF
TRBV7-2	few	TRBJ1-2	CASSPGGAQGSHGYTF
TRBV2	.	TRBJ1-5	CASKAQWRNQPQHF
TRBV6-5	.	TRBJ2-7	CASSGLADYEQYF
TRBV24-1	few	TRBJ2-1	CATSDLSGGEQFF
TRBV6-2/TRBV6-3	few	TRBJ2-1	CASSGGETSGVLREQFF
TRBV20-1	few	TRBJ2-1	CSARDGPAQGVDEQFF
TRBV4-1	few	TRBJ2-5	CASSQGRTGIGETQYF
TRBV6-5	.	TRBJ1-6	CASSLEGKNSPLHF
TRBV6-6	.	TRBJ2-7	CAISTGAYEQYF
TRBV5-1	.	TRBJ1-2	CASSLLAGRGSDYGYTF
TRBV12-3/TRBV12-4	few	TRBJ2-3	CASSLRMADTQYF
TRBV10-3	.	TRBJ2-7	CAISDGGGQSSYEQYF
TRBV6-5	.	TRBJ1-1	CASRGVAEGNTEAFF
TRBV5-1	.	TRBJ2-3	CASSPKSGVTDTQYF
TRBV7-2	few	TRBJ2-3	CASSLADGTSGIDTQYF
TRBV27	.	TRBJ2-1	CASSLGGRGSYNEQFF
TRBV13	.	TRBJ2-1	CACDRGQSAYNEQFF
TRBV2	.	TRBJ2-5	CASSPPITGAGETQYF
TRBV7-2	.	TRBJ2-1	CASSLGQINNEQFF
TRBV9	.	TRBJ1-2	CASRAGTGAGYTF
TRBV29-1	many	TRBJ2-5	CSVRQGAETQYF
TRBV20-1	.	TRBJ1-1	CSARDGGGIPFF
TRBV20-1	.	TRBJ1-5	CSARQDRRIGVDQPQHF
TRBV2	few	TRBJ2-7	CASRPTASSYEQYF
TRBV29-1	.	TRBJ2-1	CSGGQPYEQFF
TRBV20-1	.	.	CSAQARTGAYNEQYF
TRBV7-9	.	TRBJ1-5	CASSLVSAHRENQPQHF
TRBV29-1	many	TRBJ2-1	CSVDLRGGYNEQFF